This section outlines one T cell receptor beta chain sequence together with its context. This record belongs to a study of cytomegalovirus exposure and HLA in healthy donors. PCR amplification relied on 60 Vbeta primers (plus 13 Jbeta primers). Using immunoSEQ multiplex PCR, the repertoire was profiled, and TCRdb retains in-frame clones only, with some absent. This table has 200,000 or so clones, 70% to 85% appearing once. Trimming shortened V by 3 bases and J by 4 bases, and 8 bases separated the two germline ends. Germline values: CDR1 KGHSH, CDR2 LQKENI. This CDR3 has 13 amino acids. V usage is TRBV18 and J usage is TRBJ2-3; D uncertain. Material: PBMCs. The receptor was isolated from a male donor in good health and CMV-seronegative. In DNA, the CDR3 is TGTGCCAGCTCACCCGGGTTGGCAGATACGCAGTATTTT. It codes for CASSPGLADTQYF. The whole variable domain, filled in from reference TRBV18 and TRBJ2-3, reads NAGVMQNPRHLVRRRGQEARLRCSPMKGHSHVYWYRQLPEEGLKFMVYLQKENIIDESGMPKERFSAEFPKEGPSILRIQQVVRGDSAAYFCASSPGLADTQYFGPGTRLTVL.